One and the same sample provided the 11 T cell receptor beta chains below, sequenced in a study of response to subunit inactivated influenza vaccine. Using its own MiXCR run on the RT-PCR reads, TCRdb lists one record per CDR3 protein. In the table there are around 750,000 distinct CDR3 sequences, 21% of which are singletons. The material sequenced was PBMCs from blood, taken roughly 5 days after vaccination. Receptors were obtained from a man between 50 and 59 years old who received an inactivated influenza vaccine.

The gene calls are TRBV29-1 and TRBJ2-5; D is ambiguous. Trimming removed 3 bases at V and 3 bases at J, with 8 bases between. CDR3 size: 12 residues. CDR1 and CDR2 from the germline V gene are SQVTM and ANQGSEA. The CDR3 is CSVENSEETQYF. For the CDR3, the DNA is TGCAGCGTTGAGAACAGTGAAGAGACCCAGTACTTC.

This clonotype was counted between two and nine times. This chain joins TRBV11-2 and TRBJ2-5; 7 bases fit TRBD1. V shed 5 bases and J 7 bases; nucleotides not matched to a gene: 13. CDR1 is SGHAT and CDR2 is FQNNGV in the germline V gene. The CDR3 has 15 residues. CDR3 amino acids: CASSPRRQGPGTQYF. CDR3 sequence (DNA): TGTGCCAGCAGCCCTCGCCGACAGGGCCCAGGGACCCAGTACTTC.

This clonotype was picked up one time. This chain uses TRBV28 with TRBJ2-7, with 7 bases matching TRBD1. CDR3 length equals 13 residues. CDR1 and CDR2 (germline): MDHEN, SYDVKM. Unmatched junction bases numbered 4, after V lost 3 bases and J lost 5 bases. CDR3 sequence: CASSLLTGDEQYF. CDR3 nucleotide sequence: TGTGCCAGCAGTTTGCTTACAGGGGACGAGCAGTACTTC. Full variable domain (outside the CDR3, taken from reference TRBV28 and TRBJ2-7): DVKVTQSSRYLVKRTGEKVFLECVQDMDHENMFWYRQDPGLGLRLIYFSYDVKMKEKGDIPEGYSVSREKKERFSLILESASTNQTSMYLCASSLLTGDEQYFGPGTRLTVT.

Only one count was recorded for this clonotype. The J gene is TRBJ2-3, the V gene TRBV9; D uncertain. This CDR3 has 16 amino acids. CDR1 is SGDLS and CDR2 is YYNGEE in the germline V gene. The ends were cut back, 0 bases at V and 0 bases at J, with 11 bases in the middle. The CDR3 loop reads CASSVAGFTSTDTQYF. The CDR3 nucleotides read TGTGCCAGCAGCGTAGCGGGCTTCACTAGCACAGATACGCAGTATTTT. The whole variable domain, remainder taken from reference TRBV9 and TRBJ2-3, is DSGVTQTPKHLITATGQRVTLRCSPRSGDLSVYWYQQSLDQGLQFLIQYYNGEERAKGNILERFSAQQFPDLHSELNLSSLELGDSALYFCASSVAGFTSTDTQYFGPGTRLTVL.

The rearrangement joins TRBV2 to TRBJ2-3; 7 bases fit TRBD1. With 10 bases clipped from V and 4 bases from J, the junction kept 8 bases outside the gene matches. Germline lookup yields CDR1 SNHLY and CDR2 FYNNEI. CDR3 size: 13 residues. CDR3 in amino acids: CATQGVQADTQYF. CDR3 coding DNA: TGTGCCACCCAGGGGGTGCAGGCAGATACGCAGTATTTT.

The CDR3 region is CSAIQSGSTGELFF. DNA of the CDR3: TGCAGCGCCATTCAGTCTGGAAGCACCGGGGAGCTGTTTTTT. V gene TRBV29-1 combines with J gene TRBJ2-2; no reliable D call. The CDR3 totals 14 residues. Germline values: CDR1 SQVTM, CDR2 ANQGSEA. V lost 7 bases, J lost 4 bases, and 16 bases lay in between.

This clonotype was counted a few times. This chain links TRBV29-1 with TRBJ2-5; D gene unclear. The CDR3 has 13 residues. Germline CDR1 reads SQVTM; CDR2 reads ANQGSEA. V was cut by 4 bases and J by 5 bases, with 14 bases left in between. The CDR3 is CSVVEPPGETQYF. CDR3 nucleotides: TGCAGCGTTGTGGAGCCCCCCGGGGAGACCCAGTACTTC.

The J gene is TRBJ2-1, the V gene TRBV7-8; 7 bases map to TRBD1. Per germline, CDR1 SGHVS and CDR2 FQNEAQ. Trimming removed 4 bases from V and 9 bases from J; junction bases left unmatched: 9. CDR3 length: 14 amino acids. The CDR3 DNA reads as TGTGCCAGCAGCTCGCACGACAGGGCACGTGAGCAGTTCTTC. As protein: CASSSHDRAREQFF.

This chain joins TRBV20-1 and TRBJ2-7; D may match TRBD1 or TRBD2 (6 bases each). The CDR3 length is 11 residues. Germline CDR1 is DFQATT and CDR2 is SNEGSKA (reference sequence). CDR3 in amino acids: CSAGHSYEQYF. CDR3 nucleotides: TGCAGCGCGGGACACTCCTACGAGCAGTACTTC.

This clonotype has more than one count but fewer than ten. The chain couples TRBV6-2 or TRBV6-3 to TRBJ1-3; D remains ambiguous. In germline, CDR1 is MNHEY, CDR2 SVGEGT. CDR3 size: 15 residues. V lost 6 bases, J lost 0 bases, and 12 bases lay in between. For the CDR3, the DNA is TGTGCCAGCAGATCTGACGGATCCTCTGGAAACACCATATATTTT. It is translated as CASRSDGSSGNTIYF.

The table lists this clonotype with a few counts. The gene calls are TRBV12-3 or TRBV12-4 and TRBJ1-1; tentatively, D is TRBD1 (6 bases). Trimming cost V 5 bases and J 6 bases, with 19 bases left between them. The CDR3 loop spans 15 amino acids. DNA of the CDR3: TGTGCCAGCAGTGTCACGCAGGGGTTGGGCGCTGAAGCTTTCTTT. Its translation is CASSVTQGLGAEAFF.